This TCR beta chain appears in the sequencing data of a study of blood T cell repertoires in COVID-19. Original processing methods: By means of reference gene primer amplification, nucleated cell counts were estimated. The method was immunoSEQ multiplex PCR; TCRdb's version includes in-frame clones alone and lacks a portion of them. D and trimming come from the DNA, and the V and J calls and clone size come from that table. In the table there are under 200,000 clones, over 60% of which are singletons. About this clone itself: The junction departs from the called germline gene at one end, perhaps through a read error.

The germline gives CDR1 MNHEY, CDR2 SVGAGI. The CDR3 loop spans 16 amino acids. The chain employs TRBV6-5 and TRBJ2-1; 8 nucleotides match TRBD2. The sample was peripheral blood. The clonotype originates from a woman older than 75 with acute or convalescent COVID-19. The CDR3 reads CVSSSPREGGSNEQFF. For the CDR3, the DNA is TGTGTCAGCAGTTCCCCCCGGGAGGGGGGTAGCAATGAGCAGTTCTTC.